A single sample is the source of the 21 T cell receptor beta chains below, sequenced in a study of T cell repertoires in cytomegalovirus infection. TCRdb re-derived calls from the reads in MiXCR, one entry per CDR3 protein. Among just under 550,000 distinct CDR3 sequences listed, 26% were seen once. What was sequenced was PBMCs. The origin of the receptors is a human donor in good health (CMV status not recorded). Some clones in this sample may be carry-over from other donors' samples.

V is TRBV20-1 and J is TRBJ2-1, with D possibly being TRBD2 (6 bases). Germline assignment: CDR1 DFQATT and CDR2 SNEGSKA (reference sequence). Trimming stripped 5 bases from V and 6 bases from J, with 8 bases between. The CDR3 runs to 11 residues. The CDR3 nucleotides read TGCAGTGCTGGAGGGTTCAATGAGCAGTTCTTC. Its protein product is CSAGGFNEQFF.

There are many counts of this clonotype. The rearrangement joins TRBV7-2 to TRBJ1-6; the match to TRBD1 covers 7 bases. Germline CDR1 SGHTA, CDR2 FQGNSA. V dropped 2 bases and J dropped 5; count of bases not matched to a gene: 3. The length of the CDR3 is 15 residues. The CDR3 protein is CASSLRGPNNSPLHF. The CDR3, as DNA: TGTGCCAGCAGCTTAAGGGGGCCCAATAATTCACCCCTCCACTTT.

This clonotype has just a few counts. The V gene is TRBV5-1, the J gene TRBJ2-7; D not resolved. The V end lost 0 bases, the J end lost 2 bases, and 9 bases lay between the germline ends. This CDR3 comprises 14 residues. Per the germline V gene, CDR1 is SGHRS and CDR2 is YFSETQ. The CDR3 bases are TGCGCCAGCAGCTTGGGGTCGACCCCCTACGAGCAGTACTTC. It codes for CASSLGSTPYEQYF.

This clonotype was seen ten or more times. V is TRBV7-2 and J is TRBJ2-3; 7 bases line up with TRBD2. V lost 3 bases, J lost 3 bases, and 9 bases stayed unmatched. The CDR3 is made up of 16 amino acids. The germline V gene has CDR1 SGHTA and CDR2 FQGNSA. In nucleotides, the CDR3 is TGTGCCAGCAGCTTCCGGTCTAGCGGTAATACAGATACGCAGTATTTT. Translation gives CASSFRSSGNTDTQYF.

This clonotype was found many times. This rearrangement joins TRBV7-2 to TRBJ2-5; 13 bases are a match to TRBD2. J lost 5 bases, V lost 5 bases, and 8 bases had no gene match. The germline gives CDR1 SGHTA, CDR2 FQGNSA. The CDR3 length is 16 residues. DNA of the CDR3: TGTGCCAGCAGCCCCAGGACTAGCGGGAGCTTGGAGACCCAGTACTTC. It specifies CASSPRTSGSLETQYF.

This clonotype has only a few counts. The chain uses TRBV20-1 and TRBJ1-1; 7 bases are a match to TRBD1. The CDR3 is 14 amino acids. Germline lookup yields CDR1 DFQATT and CDR2 SNEGSKA (reference sequence). V was clipped by 3 bases and J by 1 base; unmatched bases: 5. CDR3 DNA sequence: TGCAGTGCTAGTCGACAGGGATCGAACACTGAAGCTTTCTTT. Translating gives CSASRQGSNTEAFF.

This clonotype has only a few counts. This chain links TRBV10-2 with TRBJ2-5; D is perhaps TRBD1 (5 bases). Germline CDR1 is WSHSY and CDR2 is SAAADI. The CDR3 has 13 residues. The V gene lost 6 bases and the J gene lost 1 base, with 9 bases spanning the gap. For the CDR3, the DNA is TGCGCCAGCAGCCGACAGCTCCAAGAGACCCAGTACTTC. Encoded protein: CASSRQLQETQYF.

V usage is TRBV5-4 and J usage is TRBJ2-3; D tentatively reads TRBD1 or TRBD2 (5 bases each). V was clipped by 1 base and J by 6 bases, with 9 bases between them. The CDR3 sequence is 13 residues long. The germline V gene encodes CDR1 SGHNT and CDR2 YYREEE (reference sequence). In nucleotides, the CDR3 is TGTGCCAGCAGCTTGAAGGGACCTGATACGCAGTATTTT. Residues: CASSLKGPDTQYF.

This chain connects TRBV20-1 to TRBJ2-1, with D tentatively TRBD1 (5 bases). The V end lost 0 bases, the J end lost 8 bases, and 14 bases lay between the germline ends. The CDR3 is 14 residues long. Germline V gene data show CDR1 as DFQATT and CDR2 as SNEGSKA (reference sequence). CDR3 in DNA: TGCAGTGCTAGAGATCAAGGCCAGGGCGATGAGCAGTTCTTC. This gives the protein CSARDQGQGDEQFF.

This sequence joins TRBV10-3 and TRBJ2-1; TRBD2 aligns across 9 bases. V was clipped by 11 bases and J by 6 bases; unmatched bases: 8. The CDR3 covers 13 residues. Germline V gene sequence: CDR1 ENHRY, CDR2 SYGVKD. The CDR3 loop is CASRLAVLNEQFF. The CDR3 nucleotides are TGTGCCTCCCGACTAGCGGTCCTCAATGAGCAGTTCTTC.

The chain links TRBV6-2 or TRBV6-3 to TRBJ2-3; no firm D call. This CDR3 comprises 13 residues. Trimming left V 2 bases short and J 1 base short, with 4 bases between. CDR1 is MNHEY, CDR2 SVGEGT, per germline. The CDR3 reads CASSYLRTDTQYF. CDR3 coding DNA: TGTGCCAGCAGTTACCTTCGCACAGATACGCAGTATTTT.

V and J are TRBV12-3 or TRBV12-4 and TRBJ1-4; 11 bases match TRBD1. The CDR3 contains 12 residues. The ends lost 1 base at V and 17 bases at J; junction bases unmatched: 3. CDR3 sequence reads: CASSLGTGGKFF. DNA of the CDR3: TGTGCCAGCAGTTTAGGGACAGGGGGCAAATTTTTT.

V and J are TRBV5-5 and TRBJ2-4, with D perhaps TRBD1 or TRBD2 (6 bases each). CDR1 is SGHKS and CDR2 is YYEKEE in the germline V gene (reference sequence). V was shortened by 5 bases and J by 1 base, with 10 bases between the two germline ends. The CDR3 spans 14 residues. The CDR3 DNA is TGTGCCAGCAGGAGAGGGGGGGCCAAAAACATTCAGTACTTC. Translation: CASRRGGAKNIQYF.

This clonotype has just a few counts. The CDR3 nucleotides read TGTGCCAGCAGTTTAGCAGGGGAGCCCTATGGCTACACCTTC. Translation: CASSLAGEPYGYTF. J is TRBJ1-2 and V is TRBV12-3 or TRBV12-4; D perhaps matches TRBD1 (5 bases). Trimming took off 0 bases at V and 4 bases at J, with 9 bases between the two ends. CDR3 size: 14 residues.

For this clonotype: The limits of the CDR3 on the DNA are not certain, so only TCRdb's listed CDR3 is given. The chain couples TRBV27 to TRBJ2-1; the table calls TRBD2, which could not be checked here. The CDR3 is 15 residues long, counting both termini. Germline CDR1 MNHEY, CDR2 SMNVEV (reference sequence). The CDR3 is CASSSSGLLYNEQFF.

The chain combines TRBV20-1 with TRBJ2-1, with 7 bases that match TRBD2. The length of the CDR3 is 14 residues. Germline CDR1 reads DFQATT; CDR2 reads SNEGSKA (reference sequence). V trimming: 0 bases; J trimming: 10 bases; junction bases outside the gene matches: 9. The CDR3: CSARDRTRSREQFF. The CDR3, as DNA: TGCAGTGCTAGAGATCGGACTAGATCGCGGGAGCAGTTCTTC.

This clonotype was detected only once. This chain uses TRBV20-1 with TRBJ1-2; 7 bases map to TRBD1. This CDR3 spans 13 amino acids. CDR1 and CDR2 (germline): DFQATT, SNEGSKA (reference sequence). V trimming: 5 bases; J trimming: 5 bases; junction bases outside the gene matches: 8. The CDR3 sequence: CSALTGVGYGYTF. The CDR3 DNA reads TGCAGTGCTTTAACAGGGGTAGGGTATGGCTACACCTTC.

The chain has TRBV14 and TRBJ2-1; D call uncertain. This CDR3 has 12 residues. Looked up from germline, CDR1 is SGHDN and CDR2 is FVKESK. V lost 1 base and J lost 5, with 3 bases in between. The CDR3 DNA reads TGTGCCAGCAGCCAAGCGGACAATGAGCAGTTCTTC. Translation: CASSQADNEQFF. The full variable domain, completed using reference TRBV14 and TRBJ2-1, is EAGVTQFPSHSVIEKGQTVTLRCDPISGHDNLYWYRRVMGKEIKFLLHFVKESKQDESGMPNNRFLAERTGGTYSTLKVQPAELEDSGVYFCASSQADNEQFFGPGTRLTVL.

This clonotype turned up a few times. In DNA form, the CDR3 reads TGTGCCAGCAGCGTCCTGACCGTTTCCGCCTACAATGAGCAGTTCTTC. This gives the protein CASSVLTVSAYNEQFF. V gene TRBV7-8 combines with J gene TRBJ2-1; D call uncertain. The CDR3 covers 16 residues. Germline V lookup: CDR1 SGHVS, CDR2 FQNEAQ. The ends were cut back, 5 bases at V and 2 bases at J, with 16 bases in the middle.

The J gene is TRBJ2-5, the V gene TRBV27; 7 positions match TRBD2. V shed 7 bases and J 4 bases; nucleotides not matched to a gene: 6. CDR1 is MNHEY and CDR2 is SMNVEV in the germline V gene (reference sequence). The CDR3 runs 13 residues. The CDR3 DNA reads TGTGCCAGCATGGCTAGCGGTATAGAGACCCAGTACTTC. Amino acid sequence: CASMASGIETQYF.

This chain links TRBV19 with TRBJ1-1, with D perhaps matching TRBD1 (5 bases). This CDR3 comprises 14 residues. CDR1 is LNHDA, CDR2 SQIVND, per germline (reference sequence). Trimming shortened V by 4 bases and J by 2 bases, and 11 bases separated the two germline ends. The CDR3 DNA follows: TGTGCCAGTAGTAATCCTGGGGGAAACACTGAAGCTTTCTTT. Translation: CASSNPGGNTEAFF.